This TCR beta chain came from a study of shared clonotypes between healthy human individuals. As for the study in general: Per donor, CD8 memory used one plate, CD8 naive used two, CD4 memory used three and CD4 naive used three.

Comment on this clone: Its target is not known.

CDR1 is SGHTA and CDR2 is FQGNSA in the germline V gene. The CDR3 extends over 16 amino acids. V was cut by 0 bases and J by 2 bases, with 12 bases left in between. Study outcomes and limitations: On the whole, naive subsets had larger estimated richness than memory subsets had.

Measured with immunoSEQ multiplex PCR; TCRdb has only the in-frame clones, and not every one. In the table there are 600,000 to 750,000 clones, about 78% of which are singletons. The rearrangement joins TRBV7-2 to TRBJ2-3, with D possibly TRBD2 on 6 matching bases. The material sequenced was memory CD4+ T cells sorted from blood. Subset denoted: CD45RA-negative fraction. This receptor was identified in a woman between 25 and 40 years old in good health. This CDR3 reads CASSLAGGTNTDTQYF. The DNA for the CDR3 is TGTGCCAGCAGCTTAGCTGGCGGGACCAACACAGATACGCAGTATTTT.